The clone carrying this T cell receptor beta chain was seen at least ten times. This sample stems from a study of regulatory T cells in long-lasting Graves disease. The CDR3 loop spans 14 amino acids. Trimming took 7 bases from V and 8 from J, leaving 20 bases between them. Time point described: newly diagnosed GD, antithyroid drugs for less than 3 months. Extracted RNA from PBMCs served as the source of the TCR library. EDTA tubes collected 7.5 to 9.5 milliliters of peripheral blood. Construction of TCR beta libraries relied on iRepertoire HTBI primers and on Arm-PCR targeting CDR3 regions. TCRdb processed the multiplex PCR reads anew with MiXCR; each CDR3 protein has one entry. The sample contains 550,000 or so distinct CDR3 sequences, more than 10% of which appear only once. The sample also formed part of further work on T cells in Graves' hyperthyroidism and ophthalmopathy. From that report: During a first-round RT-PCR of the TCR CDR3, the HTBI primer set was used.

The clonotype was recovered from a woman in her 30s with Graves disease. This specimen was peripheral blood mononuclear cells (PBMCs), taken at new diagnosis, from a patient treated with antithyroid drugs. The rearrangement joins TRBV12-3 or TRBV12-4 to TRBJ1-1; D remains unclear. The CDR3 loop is CASIIPGVVPEAFF. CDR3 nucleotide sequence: TGTGCCAGCATCATCCCCGGGGTCGTTCCGGAAGCTTTCTTT.